The clone carrying this T cell receptor (beta chain) was seen a single time. The cohort comprised adults aged roughly 18 to 95 years residing in about two dozen US areas. Participants reported their clinical history, and cohort assignment relied on those reports. Either two negative PCRs, clearance, or symptom resolution qualified Cohort 3 donors as recovered. The data were obtained in a study of blood T cell repertoires in COVID-19. Germline CDR1 and CDR2: SGHKS and YYEKEE (reference sequence). With 4 bases clipped from V and 3 bases from J, the junction kept 15 bases outside the gene matches. This CDR3 has 18 amino acids. Profiling relied on immunoSEQ multiplex PCR, and the TCRdb table lists in-frame clones only, not all of them. Of some 320,000 clones listed, 89% were seen once; the top ten hold 5% to 5.5%.

Sequencing was done on a sample of PBMCs or T cells enriched from blood (not recorded which). The chain couples TRBV5-5 to TRBJ2-1, with 8 bases lining up with TRBD2. This receptor was identified in a man in his fifties or sixties who had recovered from COVID-19. The CDR3 DNA follows: TGTGCCAGCAGCCCAGGGCAGACAGCGGGAGTCCGCTACAATGAGCAGTTCTTC. It yields the protein CASSPGQTAGVRYNEQFF.